This T cell receptor (beta chain) was sequenced during a study of T-cell reconstitution after alpha-beta-depleted transplantation in children (dated by TCRdb to about 2016). In terms of the full investigation: T-cell immune reconstitution after TCRalphabeta/CD19-depleted allogeneic hematopoietic cell transplantation in children was quantitatively tracked in the study by means of TCR repertoire profiling.

As for this clonotype: Its antigen is not yet known. Per-nucleotide qualities are absent, and no much larger clonotype sits a single base away.

Libraries were made using PCR. Data came from an Illumina HiSeq 2500. TCR library preparation used molecular barcoding, with unique molecular identifiers applied to normalize quantification of the TCRbeta repertoire. Clones were called with MiXCR by TCRdb after fastp trimmed the public reads at Q25, and only in-frame beta chains were retained. Rows with a matching CDR3 protein are joined into one entry that keeps the most common DNA and genes. In this sample the table shows around 400,000 distinct CDR3 sequences, roughly a tenth of which occur a single time. The top ten clonotypes cover roughly 6% of the sample. CDR1 and CDR2 are drawn from the germline V gene: SGHDT, YYEEEE. Trimming takes 4 bases off V and 12 bases off J; junction bases not matched to a gene: 13. From cysteine to phenylalanine, the CDR3 is 14 amino acids long. The DNA shown is the 42-base CDR3, in frame from base 1.

This TCR was sampled from a human donor who donated a stem cell graft to a child with acute myeloid leukemia. Sequencing used PBMCs from the stem cell graft donor, obtained from the stem cell graft. Recombination connected TRBV5-6 to TRBJ2-4; TRBD1 aligns with 7 central bases. The DNA sequence is as follows: TGTGCCAGCAGCGAACAGGCTCCTGGGGACAGTCAGTACTTC. Its protein product is CASSEQAPGDSQYF.